The rows below give T cell receptor beta chains drawn from one sample of a study of cytomegalovirus exposure and HLA in healthy donors. Repertoires were generated with immunoSEQ multiplex PCR, while TCRdb's copy carries only in-frame clones and drops some. The table has around 150,000 clones, 76% seen once. Material: PBMCs. The receptors were gathered from a man between 18 and 35 years old in good health and CMV-seronegative. Each CDR3 is given with its conserved first and last residue. D genes are given only for firm matches.

v_gene	d_gene	j_gene	CDR3aa	CDR3nt
TRBV7-2	-	TRBJ2-1	CASSLLGPGEQFF	TGTGCCAGCAGCTTACTAGGCCCCGGAGAGCAGTTCTTC
TRBV30	TRBD2	TRBJ2-7	CAWSEGGVSYEQYF	TGTGCCTGGAGTGAGGGAGGGGTTTCCTACGAGCAGTACTTC
TRBV27	TRBD2	TRBJ2-1	CASKRGGPYNEQFF	TGTGCCAGCAAACGGGGGGGTCCCTACAATGAGCAGTTCTTC
TRBV11-3	TRBD1	TRBJ1-1	CATAEQGQKTNTEAFF	TGTGCCACCGCGGAACAGGGGCAAAAGACTAACACTGAAGCTTTCTTT
TRBV6-1	-	TRBJ2-3	CASRGTSTDTQYF	TGTGCCAGCCGAGGGACAAGCACAGATACGCAGTATTTT
TRBV29-1	TRBD1	TRBJ2-2	CSVRDSQNTGELFF	TGCAGCGTGAGGGACAGCCAGAACACCGGGGAGCTGTTTTTT
TRBV2	TRBD1	TRBJ2-5	CASINPGGQETQYF	TGTGCCAGCATTAATCCAGGGGGCCAAGAGACCCAGTACTTC
TRBV14	TRBD1	TRBJ1-4	CASSLKPGQGRNEKLFF	TGTGCCAGCAGCCTCAAACCGGGACAGGGGCGGAATGAAAAACTGTTTTTT
TRBV19	-	TRBJ2-1	CASSISGRSSYNEQFF	TGTGCCAGTAGTATAAGTGGTCGTAGCTCCTACAATGAGCAGTTCTTC
TRBV7-8	-	TRBJ1-1	CASSFDRRNTEAFF	TGTGCCAGCAGCTTCGACAGGCGGAACACTGAAGCTTTCTTT
TRBV11-2	TRBD1	TRBJ2-1	CASSYGQGALLEHNEQFF	TGTGCCAGCAGCTATGGACAGGGGGCACTTCTGGAACACAATGAGCAGTTCTTC